One TCR beta chain is described in this entry. Its antigen is currently unknown. Using its own MiXCR run on the 5' RACE reads, TCRdb lists one record per CDR3 protein. Here the sample spans roughly 89,000 distinct CDR3 sequences, about 13% being singletons. The CDR3 runs 13 residues. Germline CDR1 is MGHDK and CDR2 is SYGVNS. The ends were cut back, 1 base at V and 5 bases at J, with 9 bases in the middle. The sample originates from a study of T-cell memory formation after mild COVID-19. General observations from the study: Later expanders leaned CD4+, whereas day 15 to 85 contracting clones were balanced CD4/CD8.

Specimen: PBMCs or a T cell subset sorted from them (not recorded which). This sequence originates from an adult woman who had mild COVID-19 (a few samples of this study predate the infection). Cell type and time point are not known. The chain is built from TRBV25-1 and TRBJ2-7; perhaps D is TRBD1 or TRBD2 (6 bases each). Written as DNA, the CDR3 is TGTGCCAGCAGTGAATTGGAGGGGGACGAGCAGTACTTC. Its protein is CASSELEGDEQYF.